These 3 T cell receptor beta chains were sequenced from one sample in a study of blood T cell repertoires in COVID-19. Profiled with immunoSEQ multiplex PCR; TCRdb holds only in-frame clones, not every one. The repertoire includes about 91,000 clones, 60% to 85% of them detected once, and 6% to 8.5% sits in the top ten. The sequencing input was peripheral blood. The receptors originated from a man between 65 and 79 years old with acute or convalescent COVID-19.

The chain joins TRBV18 to TRBJ1-1; no clear D. Germline CDR1 and CDR2: KGHSH and LQKENI. Between the trimmed V and J ends, which lost 4 bases and 3 bases, there was a span of 9 bases. The CDR3 has 13 residues. CDR3: CASSQVTDTEAFF. The CDR3 DNA reads as TGTGCCAGCTCACAGGTAACAGACACTGAAGCTTTCTTT.

This clone came up many times. The chain recombines TRBV7-3 with TRBJ1-3; D gene ambiguous. This CDR3 is built from 15 residues. Germline lookup yields CDR1 SGHTA and CDR2 FQGTGA. Deletions cut 5 bases from V and 4 bases from J, with 15 bases between. Here the CDR3 reads CASSPGRGEGNTIYF. DNA of the CDR3: TGTGCCAGCAGCCCGGGTCGAGGCGAAGGAAACACCATATATTTT.

The chain recombines TRBV7-3 with TRBJ2-2, with 7 bases fitting TRBD2. The CDR3 totals 16 residues. V was clipped by 0 bases and J by 4 bases; unmatched bases: 5. In germline, CDR1 is SGHTA, CDR2 FQGTGA. The CDR3 region is CASSLTGTIPTGELFF. CDR3 in DNA: TGTGCCAGCAGCTTAACCGGGACTATCCCCACCGGGGAGCTGTTTTTT.